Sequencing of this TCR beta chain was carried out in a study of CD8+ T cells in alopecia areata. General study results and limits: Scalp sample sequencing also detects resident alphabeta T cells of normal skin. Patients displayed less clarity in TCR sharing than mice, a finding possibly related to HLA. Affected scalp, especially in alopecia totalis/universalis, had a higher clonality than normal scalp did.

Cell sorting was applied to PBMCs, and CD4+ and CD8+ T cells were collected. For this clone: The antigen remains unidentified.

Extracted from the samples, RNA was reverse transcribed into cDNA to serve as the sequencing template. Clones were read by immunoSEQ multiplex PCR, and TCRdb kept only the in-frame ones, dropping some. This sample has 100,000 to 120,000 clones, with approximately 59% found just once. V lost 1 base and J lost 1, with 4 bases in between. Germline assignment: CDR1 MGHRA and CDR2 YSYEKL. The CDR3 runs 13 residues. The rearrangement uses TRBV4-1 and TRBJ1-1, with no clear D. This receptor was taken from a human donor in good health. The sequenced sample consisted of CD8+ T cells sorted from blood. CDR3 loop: CASSQVGNTEAFF. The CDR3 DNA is TGCGCCAGCAGCCAAGTGGGGAACACTGAAGCTTTCTTT.